These 3 T cell receptor beta chains originate from one sample sequenced in a study of OX40 agonist ivuxolimab in advanced cancers. Receptor amplification or capture employed the immunoSEQ multiplex PCR assay. TCRdb re-hosts the immuneACCESS table, in-frame sequences only. Its copies lack some clones; in the studies checked, an unresolved V gene accounts for under half of them, and the cause for the rest is not known. The sample contains about 15,000 clones, roughly 80% of them found a single time. In total, the top ten clones hold roughly two fifths of the sample. Material: CD4+ or CD8+ T cells sorted from blood, obtained in a trial of the OX40 agonist ivuxolimab. All receptors derive from an adult with an advanced solid tumor such as melanoma, head and neck, liver or kidney cancer.

The rearrangement joins TRBV25-1 to TRBJ2-7; TRBD2 aligns across 14 bases. Germline trimming cut 3 bases from V and 0 bases from J; bases unmatched to any gene: 4. The CDR3 has 17 amino acids. Germline CDR1 MGHDK, CDR2 SYGVNS. CDR3 in amino acids: CASSDPGLAGGSYEQYF. CDR3 DNA: TGTGCCAGCAGTGATCCAGGACTAGCGGGAGGCTCCTACGAGCAGTACTTC.

The V and J genes are TRBV11-3 and TRBJ2-2; 11 nucleotides line up with TRBD2. The CDR3 is made up of 16 amino acids. Germline CDR1 SGHNT, CDR2 YENEEA. Trimming at V came to 5 bases and at J to 3 bases, leaving 5 bases not matched to a gene. Here the CDR3 DNA reads TGTGCCAGCAGCCCCAGGGGACTAGCGGACACCGGGGAGCTGTTTTTT. Protein: CASSPRGLADTGELFF.

The CDR3 DNA reads as TGCGCCAGCAGCCAAGGTTTCTCGGAGGAGCAGTACTTC. Protein product: CASSQGFSEEQYF. V and J are TRBV4-3 and TRBJ2-7; D uncertain. Per germline, CDR1 LGHNA and CDR2 YSLEER. The CDR3 extends over 13 amino acids. Trimming removed 1 base from V and 7 bases from J, with 11 bases in between.